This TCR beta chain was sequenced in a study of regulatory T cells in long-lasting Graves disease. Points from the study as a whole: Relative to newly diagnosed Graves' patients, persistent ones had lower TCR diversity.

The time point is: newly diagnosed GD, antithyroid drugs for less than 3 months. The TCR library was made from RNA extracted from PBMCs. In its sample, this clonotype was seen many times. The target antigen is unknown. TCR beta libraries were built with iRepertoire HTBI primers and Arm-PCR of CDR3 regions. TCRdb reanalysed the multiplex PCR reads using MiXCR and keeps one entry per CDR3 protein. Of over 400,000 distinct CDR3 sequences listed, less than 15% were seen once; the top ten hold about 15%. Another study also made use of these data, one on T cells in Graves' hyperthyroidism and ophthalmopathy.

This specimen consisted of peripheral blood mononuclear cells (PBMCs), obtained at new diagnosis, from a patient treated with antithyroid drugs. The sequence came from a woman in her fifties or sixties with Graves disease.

The DNA for the CDR3 is TGTGCCAGCAGCCACGGGGACACCACCTACGAGCAGTACTTC. The encoded protein is CASSHGDTTYEQYF. The chain is built from TRBV28 and TRBJ2-7, with D possibly being TRBD1 (6 bases). The CDR3 is made up of 14 amino acids. Trimming shortened V by 6 bases and J by 2 bases, and 14 bases separated the two germline ends. CDR1 is MDHEN and CDR2 is SYDVKM in the germline V gene. The whole variable domain, filled in from reference TRBV28 and TRBJ2-7, reads DVKVTQSSRYLVKRTGEKVFLECVQDMDHENMFWYRQDPGLGLRLIYFSYDVKMKEKGDIPEGYSVSREKKERFSLILESASTNQTSMYLCASSHGDTTYEQYFGPGTRLTVT.